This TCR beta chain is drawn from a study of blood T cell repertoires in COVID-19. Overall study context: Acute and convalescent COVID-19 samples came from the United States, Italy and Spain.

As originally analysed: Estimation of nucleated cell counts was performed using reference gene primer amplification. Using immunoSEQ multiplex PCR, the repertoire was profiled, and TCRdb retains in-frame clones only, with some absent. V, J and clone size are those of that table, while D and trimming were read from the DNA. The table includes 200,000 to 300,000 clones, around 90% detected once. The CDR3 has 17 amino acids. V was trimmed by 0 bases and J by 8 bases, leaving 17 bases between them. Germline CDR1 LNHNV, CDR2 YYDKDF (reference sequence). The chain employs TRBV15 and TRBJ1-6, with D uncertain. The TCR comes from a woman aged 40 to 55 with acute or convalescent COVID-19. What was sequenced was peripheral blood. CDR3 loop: CATSRDMTGSFDSPLHF. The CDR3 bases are TGTGCCACCAGCAGAGATATGACGGGTTCCTTCGATTCACCCCTCCACTTT. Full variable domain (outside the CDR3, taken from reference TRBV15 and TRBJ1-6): DAMVIQNPRYQVTQFGKPVTLSCSQTLNHNVMYWYQQKSSQAPKLLFHYYDKDFNNEADTPDNFQSRRPNTSFCFLDIRSPGLGDTAMYLCATSRDMTGSFDSPLHFGNGTRLTVT.